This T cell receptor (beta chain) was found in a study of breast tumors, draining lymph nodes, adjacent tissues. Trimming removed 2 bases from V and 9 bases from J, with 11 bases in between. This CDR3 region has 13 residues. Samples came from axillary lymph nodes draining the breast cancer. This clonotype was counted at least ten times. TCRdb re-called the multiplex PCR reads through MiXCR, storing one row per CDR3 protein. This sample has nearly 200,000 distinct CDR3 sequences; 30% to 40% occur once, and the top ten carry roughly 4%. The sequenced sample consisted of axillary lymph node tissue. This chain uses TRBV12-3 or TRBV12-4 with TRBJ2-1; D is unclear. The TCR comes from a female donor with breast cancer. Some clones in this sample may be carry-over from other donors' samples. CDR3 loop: CASSLTLRGEQFF. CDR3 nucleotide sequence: TGTGCCAGCAGTTTAACCCTCCGAGGTGAGCAGTTCTTC.